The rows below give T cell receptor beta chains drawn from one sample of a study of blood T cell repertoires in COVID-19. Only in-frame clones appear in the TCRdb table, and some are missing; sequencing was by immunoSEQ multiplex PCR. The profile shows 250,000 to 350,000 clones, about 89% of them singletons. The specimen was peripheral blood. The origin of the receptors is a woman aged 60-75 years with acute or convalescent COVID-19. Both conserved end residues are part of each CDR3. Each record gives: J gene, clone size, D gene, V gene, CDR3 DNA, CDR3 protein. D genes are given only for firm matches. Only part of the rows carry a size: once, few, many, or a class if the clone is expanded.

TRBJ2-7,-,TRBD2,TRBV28,TGTGCCAGCGGCGGGGGGGGGTACGAGCAGTACTTC,CASGGGGYEQYF
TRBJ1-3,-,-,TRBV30,TGTGCCTGGAGCCCCCTCAGTAGCCCTGGAAACACCATATATTTT,CAWSPLSSPGNTIYF
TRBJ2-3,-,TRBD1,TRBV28,TGTGCCAGCAGTCCTTCAGGACAGGGCCCCATCACAGATACGCAGTATTTT,CASSPSGQGPITDTQYF
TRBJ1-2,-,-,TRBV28,TGTGCCAGCACCACGGGCGGGCCGTATGGCTACACCTTC,CASTTGGPYGYTF
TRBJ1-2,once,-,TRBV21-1,TGTGCCAGCAGCAAAGATTGGACAGGGGGGACTATCTATGGCTACACCTTC,CASSKDWTGGTIYGYTF
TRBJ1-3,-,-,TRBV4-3,TGCGCCAGCAGCCAAGATAGTGGGCGTTTCACCATATATTTT,CASSQDSGRFTIYF
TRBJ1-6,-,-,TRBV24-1,TGTGCCACCAGTGATTCAGCCGGACGGACTCTCCACTTT,CATSDSAGRTLHF
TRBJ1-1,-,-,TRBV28,TGTGCCAGCAGCCAATTGACGGGTGACACTGAAGCTTTCTTT,CASSQLTGDTEAFF
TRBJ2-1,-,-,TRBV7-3,TGTGCCAGCAGCTTACACGGACAGACGTCCGACGAGCAGTTCTTC,CASSLHGQTSDEQFF
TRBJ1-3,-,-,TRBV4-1,TGCGCCAGCAGCCAAGTTGGGTCGGTAGACACCTCTGGAAACACCATATATTTT,CASSQVGSVDTSGNTIYF
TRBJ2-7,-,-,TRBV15,TGTGCCACCAGCGGAACAGGGAGGGCTCCTTACGAGCAGTACTTC,CATSGTGRAPYEQYF
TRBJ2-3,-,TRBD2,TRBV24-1,TGTGCCACCAGTCCTAGCGGGTGGGGAGATACGCAGTATTTT,CATSPSGWGDTQYF
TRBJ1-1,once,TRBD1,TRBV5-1,TGCGCCAGCACACAGGGGGCGCGGGGACTTCACACTGAAGCTTTCTTT,CASTQGARGLHTEAFF
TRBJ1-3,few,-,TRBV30,TGTGCCTGGAGTGGTGGGGGGGCTCGCTACTCTGGAAACACCATATATTTT,CAWSGGGARYSGNTIYF
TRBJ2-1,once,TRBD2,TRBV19,TGTGCCAGTAACGGCGGGGGGACAAACAATGAGCAGTTCTTC,CASNGGGTNNEQFF
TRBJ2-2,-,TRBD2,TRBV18,TGTGCCAGCTCACGGATCCGACTAGCGGGAGGGAACACCGGGGAGCTGTTTTTT,CASSRIRLAGGNTGELFF